The T cell receptor beta chain under discussion was sequenced for a study of blood T cell repertoires in COVID-19. Across the whole study: In each case, the material was cDNA or gDNA derived from T cells, B-cell-depleted T cells, or PBMCs.

Data came from immunoSEQ multiplex PCR; TCRdb stores just in-frame clones and leaves some out. The sample includes roughly 150,000 clones, about 88% of them seen just once. This clone was recorded once. The sequencing input was peripheral blood. The sequence was obtained from a woman in her 70s with acute or convalescent COVID-19.

CDR3 residues: CASRTGRETQYF. The DNA for the CDR3 is TGTGCCAGCCGGACAGGGCGAGAGACCCAGTACTTC. The chain links TRBV6-5 to TRBJ2-5; 8 nucleotides match TRBD1. Losses at the gene ends were 8 bases for V and 4 bases for J; bases not matched to a gene: 3. Germline assignment: CDR1 MNHEY and CDR2 SVGAGI. The CDR3 contains 12 residues.